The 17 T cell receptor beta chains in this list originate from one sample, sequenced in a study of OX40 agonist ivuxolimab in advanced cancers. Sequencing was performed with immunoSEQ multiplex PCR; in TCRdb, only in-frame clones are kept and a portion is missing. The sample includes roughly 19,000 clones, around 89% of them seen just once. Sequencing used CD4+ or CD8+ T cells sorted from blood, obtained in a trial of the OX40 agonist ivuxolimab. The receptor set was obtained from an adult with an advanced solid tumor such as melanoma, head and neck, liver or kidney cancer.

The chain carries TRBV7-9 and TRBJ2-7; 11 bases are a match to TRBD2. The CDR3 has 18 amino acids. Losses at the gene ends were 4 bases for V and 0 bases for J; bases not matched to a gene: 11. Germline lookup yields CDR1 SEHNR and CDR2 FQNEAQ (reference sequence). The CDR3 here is CASSSTGTSGLPSYEQYF. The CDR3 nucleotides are TGTGCCAGCAGCTCGACCGGGACTAGCGGTTTACCCTCCTACGAGCAGTACTTC.

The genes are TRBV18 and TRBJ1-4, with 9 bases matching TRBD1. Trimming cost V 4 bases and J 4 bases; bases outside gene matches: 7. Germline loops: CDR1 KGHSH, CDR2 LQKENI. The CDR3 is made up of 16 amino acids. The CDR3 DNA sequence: TGTGCCAGCTCACTGGACAGGGGCCGCAGTAATGAAAAACTGTTTTTT. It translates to CASSLDRGRSNEKLFF.

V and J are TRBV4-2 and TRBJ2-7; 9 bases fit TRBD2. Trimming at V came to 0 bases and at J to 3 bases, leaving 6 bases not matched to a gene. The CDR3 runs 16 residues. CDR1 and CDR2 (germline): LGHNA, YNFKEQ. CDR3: CASSQEWGLANYEQYF. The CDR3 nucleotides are TGTGCCAGCAGCCAAGAATGGGGACTAGCCAACTACGAGCAGTACTTC.

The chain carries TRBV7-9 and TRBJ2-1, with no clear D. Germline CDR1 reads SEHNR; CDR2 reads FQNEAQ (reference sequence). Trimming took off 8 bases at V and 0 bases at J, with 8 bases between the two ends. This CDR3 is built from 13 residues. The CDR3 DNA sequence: TGTGCCAGCCAGGAAAGCTCCTACAATGAGCAGTTCTTC. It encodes CASQESSYNEQFF.

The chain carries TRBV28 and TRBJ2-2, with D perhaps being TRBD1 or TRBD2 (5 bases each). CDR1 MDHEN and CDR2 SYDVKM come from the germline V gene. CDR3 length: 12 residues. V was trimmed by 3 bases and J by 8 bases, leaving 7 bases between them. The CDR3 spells CASSLGEGELFF. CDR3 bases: TGTGCCAGCAGTTTGGGGGAAGGGGAGCTGTTTTTT. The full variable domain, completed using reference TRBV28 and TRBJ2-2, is DVKVTQSSRYLVKRTGEKVFLECVQDMDHENMFWYRQDPGLGLRLIYFSYDVKMKEKGDIPEGYSVSREKKERFSLILESASTNQTSMYLCASSLGEGELFFGEGSRLTVL.

The CDR3 protein is CASSGGLAGETGTDTQYF. The CDR3 DNA reads TGTGCCAGCAGCGGAGGACTAGCGGGGGAAACGGGCACAGATACGCAGTATTTT. The J gene is TRBJ2-3, the V gene TRBV7-8; TRBD2 aligns across 13 bases. The CDR3 sequence is 18 residues long. Germline assignment: CDR1 SGHVS and CDR2 FQNEAQ. V lost 5 bases and J lost 1; bases outside the gene matches: 9. The full variable domain, completed using reference TRBV7-8 and TRBJ2-3, is GAGVSQSPRYKVAKRGQDVALRCDPISGHVSLFWYQQALGQGPEFLTYFQNEAQLDKSGLPSDRFFAERPEGSVSTLKIQRTQQEDSAVYLCASSGGLAGETGTDTQYFGPGTRLTVL.

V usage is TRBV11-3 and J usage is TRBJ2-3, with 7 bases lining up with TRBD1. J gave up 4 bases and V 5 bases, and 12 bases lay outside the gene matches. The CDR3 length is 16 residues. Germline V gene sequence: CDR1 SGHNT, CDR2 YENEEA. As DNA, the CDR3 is TGTGCCAGCAGCCCGAGGGGGACAGCTTCAGCAGATACGCAGTATTTT. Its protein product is CASSPRGTASADTQYF. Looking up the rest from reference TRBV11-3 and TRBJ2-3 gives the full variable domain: EAGVVQSPRYKIIEKKQPVAFWCNPISGHNTLYWYLQNLGQGPELLIRYENEEAVDDSQLPKDRFSAERLKGVDSTLKIQPAELGDSAVYLCASSPRGTASADTQYFGPGTRLTVL.

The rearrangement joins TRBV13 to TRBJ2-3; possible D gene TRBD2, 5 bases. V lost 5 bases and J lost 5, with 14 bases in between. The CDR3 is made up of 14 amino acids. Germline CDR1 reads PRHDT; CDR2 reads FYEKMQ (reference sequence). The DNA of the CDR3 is TGTGCCAGCAGCGGTGGGAGAGCGATAGATACGCAGTATTTT. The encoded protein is CASSGGRAIDTQYF.

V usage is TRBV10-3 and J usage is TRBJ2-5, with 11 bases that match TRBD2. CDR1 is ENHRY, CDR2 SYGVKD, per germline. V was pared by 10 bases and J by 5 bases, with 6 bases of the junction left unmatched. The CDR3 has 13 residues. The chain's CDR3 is CATVSGRGETQYF. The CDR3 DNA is TGTGCCACCGTTAGCGGGAGGGGGGAGACCCAGTACTTC.

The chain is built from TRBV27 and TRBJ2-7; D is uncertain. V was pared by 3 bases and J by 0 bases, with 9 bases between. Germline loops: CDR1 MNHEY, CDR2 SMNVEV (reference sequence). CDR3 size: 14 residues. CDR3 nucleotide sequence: TGTGCCAGCAGTTTGGGCATCAGCTCCTACGAGCAGTACTTC. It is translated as CASSLGISSYEQYF.

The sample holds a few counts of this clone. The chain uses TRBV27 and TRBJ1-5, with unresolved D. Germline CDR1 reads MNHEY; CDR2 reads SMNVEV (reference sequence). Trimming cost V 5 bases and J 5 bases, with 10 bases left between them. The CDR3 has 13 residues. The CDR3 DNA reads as TGTGCCAGCAGTCCCCGGACCTATCAGCCCCAGCATTTT. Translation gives CASSPRTYQPQHF.

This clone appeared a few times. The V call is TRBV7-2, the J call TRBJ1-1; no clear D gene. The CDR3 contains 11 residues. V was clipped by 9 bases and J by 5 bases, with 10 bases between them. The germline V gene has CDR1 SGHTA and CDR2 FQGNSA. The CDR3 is CASRLWTEAFF. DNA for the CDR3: TGTGCCAGTAGGCTATGGACTGAAGCTTTCTTT.

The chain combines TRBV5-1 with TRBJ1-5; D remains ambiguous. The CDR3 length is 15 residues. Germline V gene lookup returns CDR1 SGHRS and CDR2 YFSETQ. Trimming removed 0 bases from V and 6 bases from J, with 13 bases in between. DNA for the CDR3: TGCGCCAGCAGCTTGGCTTCGGGGTTGGGTCAGCCCCAGCATTTT. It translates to CASSLASGLGQPQHF.

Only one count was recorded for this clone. In DNA form, the CDR3 reads TGTGCCAGCAGCCCCGGGACTAGTCTCTACGAGCAGTACTTC. Protein product: CASSPGTSLYEQYF. The V and J genes are TRBV5-6 and TRBJ2-7; 8 bases are shared with TRBD2. Germline V gene sequence: CDR1 SGHDT, CDR2 YYEEEE. CDR3 length: 14 residues. V shed 4 bases, J shed 3 bases, and the junction held 6 bases outside the gene matches.

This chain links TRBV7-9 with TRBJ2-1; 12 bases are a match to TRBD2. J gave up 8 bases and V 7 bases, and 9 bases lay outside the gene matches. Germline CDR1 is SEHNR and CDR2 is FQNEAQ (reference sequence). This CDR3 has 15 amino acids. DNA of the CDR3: TGTGCCAGCATCCTGACTAGCGGGAGTTTCGATGAGCAGTTCTTC. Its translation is CASILTSGSFDEQFF.

CDR3 coding DNA: TGTGCCAGCAGCTATATCTCCGGGGAGCTGTTTTTT. Its translation is CASSYISGELFF. J is TRBJ2-2 and V is TRBV9; D uncertain. CDR1 SGDLS and CDR2 YYNGEE come from the germline V gene. The CDR3 consists of 12 residues. Trimming left V 4 bases short and J 6 bases short, with 7 bases between.

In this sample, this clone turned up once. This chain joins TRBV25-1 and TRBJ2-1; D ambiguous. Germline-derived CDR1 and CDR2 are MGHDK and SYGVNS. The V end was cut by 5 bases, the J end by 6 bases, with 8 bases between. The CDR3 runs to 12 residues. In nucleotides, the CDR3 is TGTGCCAGCAGTCCGTCGCGCAATGAGCAGTTCTTC. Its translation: CASSPSRNEQFF.